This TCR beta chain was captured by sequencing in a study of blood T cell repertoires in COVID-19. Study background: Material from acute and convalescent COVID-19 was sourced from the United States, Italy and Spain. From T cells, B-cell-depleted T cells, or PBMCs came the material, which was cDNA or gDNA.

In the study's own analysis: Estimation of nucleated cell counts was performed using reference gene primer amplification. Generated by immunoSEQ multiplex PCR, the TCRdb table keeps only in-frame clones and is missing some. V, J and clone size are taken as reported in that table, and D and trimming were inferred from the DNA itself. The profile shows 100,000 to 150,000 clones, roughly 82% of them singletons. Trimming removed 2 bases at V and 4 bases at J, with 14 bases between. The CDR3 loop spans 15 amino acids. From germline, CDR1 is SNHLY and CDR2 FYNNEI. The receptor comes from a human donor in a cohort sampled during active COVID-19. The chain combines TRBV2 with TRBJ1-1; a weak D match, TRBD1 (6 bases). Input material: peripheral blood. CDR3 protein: CASSELHRGGTEAFF. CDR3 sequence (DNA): TGTGCCAGCAGTGAACTACACAGAGGGGGCACTGAAGCTTTCTTT.